This T cell receptor (beta chain) was sequenced for a study of patients and donors after allogeneic stem cell transplantation. TCRdb reprocessed the RT-PCR reads with MiXCR, giving one entry per CDR3 protein. The sample holds roughly 940,000 distinct CDR3 sequences, roughly 18% seen once. Trimming cost V 3 bases and J 5 bases, with 14 bases left between them. The CDR3 runs to 14 residues. The V gene is TRBV12-3 or TRBV12-4, the J gene TRBJ2-7; weak D call: TRBD2 (5 bases). The sample consisted of blood, either unsorted or a sorted T cell fraction (not recorded which). The receptor's source is a human donor who was either an allogeneic HSCT recipient or a stem cell or donor lymphocyte infusion donor (not recorded which). It is not recorded whose cells these are; they may come from a transplant donor. The DNA for the CDR3 is TGTGCCAGCAGTTTCGTGGGTTCGGGAAACGAGCAGTACTTC. This translates into CASSFVGSGNEQYF.